Listed below are T cell receptor beta chains from one sample, sequenced in a study of identical twins. In TCRdb, the 5' RACE reads were re-called with MiXCR into one record per CDR3 protein. Of hundreds of thousands of distinct CDR3 sequences listed, 9% to 15% are singletons. Separately, the same data were catalogued under a study of yellow fever vaccine responses in identical twins.

Source material: PBMCs. The receptor set was obtained from a woman in her late teens or twenties in good health. CDR3s include the opening cysteine and the closing phenylalanine or tryptophan. A D gene is named only where the DNA matches it firmly. Expanded clones get a size class; other rows say once, few or many, or leave the size out.

cdr3_aa cdr3_nt j_call cdr3_length clone_size d_call v_call
CASSQEPSGSSYNEQFF TGCGCCAGCAGCCAAGAACCTAGCGGGAGCTCCTACAATGAGCAGTTCTTC TRBJ2-1 17 many TRBD2 TRBV4-1
CASSPFPSGANVLTF TGTGCCAGTAGTCCCTTCCCTTCCGGGGCCAACGTCCTGACTTTC TRBJ2-6 15 NA NA TRBV19
CASSAVGGPALGAQYF TGTGCCAGCAGTGCTGTGGGGGGGCCCGCCCTTGGGGCGCAGTATTTT TRBJ2-3 16 many NA TRBV2
CSASPKNYGYTF TGCAGTGCTAGTCCGAAAAACTATGGCTACACCTTC TRBJ1-2 12 many NA TRBV20-1
CASSQGVGSDTEAFF TGTGCCAGCAGCCAAGGGGTTGGCTCAGACACTGAAGCTTTCTTT TRBJ1-1 15 NA NA TRBV4-2
CASSLAPSGGDTQYF TGCGCCAGCAGCTTGGCCCCTAGCGGGGGTGATACGCAGTATTTT TRBJ2-3 15 NA TRBD2 TRBV5-1
CASSYSGQGAQPQHF TGTGCCAGCAGTTACTCAGGGCAGGGGGCTCAGCCCCAGCATTTT TRBJ1-5 15 NA TRBD1 TRBV6-2/TRBV6-3
CASSLESAPYNEQFF TGCGCCAGCAGCTTGGAGTCGGCGCCATACAATGAGCAGTTCTTC TRBJ2-1 15 few NA TRBV5-1
CASSFHSGTYEQYF TGTGCCAGCAGTTTTCATAGCGGAACCTACGAGCAGTACTTC TRBJ2-7 14 few NA TRBV28
CASSHLGGNYNEQFF TGTGCCAGCAGCCATCTTGGAGGGAATTACAATGAGCAGTTCTTC TRBJ2-1 15 NA NA TRBV6-4
CASSPGLATTSSTDTQYF TGTGCCAGCAGTCCGGGACTAGCGACTACCTCTAGCACAGATACGCAGTATTTT TRBJ2-3 18 NA TRBD2 TRBV6-2/TRBV6-3
CASSRRQGGDNEQFF TGTGCCAGCAGCCGCAGACAGGGAGGAGACAATGAGCAGTTCTTC TRBJ2-1 15 NA NA TRBV4-2
CASSIPRAGEGEQFF TGTGCCAGTAGTATCCCGCGGGCAGGGGAGGGTGAGCAGTTCTTC TRBJ2-1 15 few NA TRBV19
CASSEIGGEGEETQYF TGTGCCAGCAGTGAAATCGGGGGAGAAGGAGAAGAGACCCAGTACTTC TRBJ2-5 16 NA NA TRBV6-1
CASSLDGNSQETQYF TGTGCCAGCAGCTTAGATGGCAACTCCCAAGAGACCCAGTACTTC TRBJ2-5 15 few NA TRBV11-2
CASSQERWQAVDEQFF TGCGCCAGCAGCCAAGAACGGTGGCAAGCAGTTGATGAGCAGTTCTTC TRBJ2-1 16 many NA TRBV4-1
CSARVGEASGGFGNIQYF TGCAGTGCTAGAGTCGGAGAGGCTAGCGGGGGGTTCGGAAACATTCAGTACTTC TRBJ2-4 18 few TRBD2 TRBV20-1
CSARGQGGGATDTQYF TGCAGTGCTAGAGGCCAGGGGGGCGGGGCCACAGATACGCAGTATTTT TRBJ2-3 16 few NA TRBV20-1
CSAAPLMVDNEQFF TGCAGTGCTGCTCCCCTTATGGTAGACAATGAGCAGTTCTTC TRBJ2-1 14 NA NA TRBV20-1
CAIKGGGGTDTQYF TGTGCCATCAAAGGCGGCGGGGGCACAGATACGCAGTATTTT TRBJ2-3 14 NA NA TRBV10-3
CASSFGLGPRNEQFF TGTGCCAGCAGCTTCGGTTTGGGCCCTAGGAATGAGCAGTTCTTC TRBJ2-1 15 NA NA TRBV5-6
CASSLALGLAGGHNEQFF TGTGCCAGCAGCTTAGCCCTAGGACTAGCGGGAGGCCACAATGAGCAGTTCTTC TRBJ2-1 18 few TRBD2 TRBV11-1
CASSPPGETEKLFF TGTGCCAGCAGTCCTCCCGGGGAAACTGAAAAACTGTTTTTT TRBJ1-4 14 few NA TRBV12-3/TRBV12-4
CASSLLPPTDYLPYEQYF TGTGCCAGCAGCTTACTCCCCCCCACGGACTACCTCCCCTACGAGCAGTACTTC TRBJ2-7 18 NA NA TRBV11-2
CASSRTLNEKLFF TGTGCCAGCAGTCGGACTTTAAATGAAAAACTGTTTTTT TRBJ1-4 13 NA NA TRBV28
CSVEGNNYGYTF TGCAGCGTTGAGGGGAATAACTATGGCTACACCTTC TRBJ1-2 12 many NA TRBV29-1